The T cell receptor (beta chain) described here comes from a study of beta chain features in type 1 diabetes. Per the germline V gene, CDR1 is LNHNV and CDR2 is YYDKDF (reference sequence). J gave up 7 bases and V 0 bases, and 7 bases lay outside the gene matches. The CDR3 extends over 16 amino acids. This clone was counted only a few times. TCRB transcripts that were expressed got sequenced, as all of the isolated RNA had been reverse transcribed. TCRdb's copy holds only in-frame clones and misses some; the assay was immunoSEQ multiplex PCR. Found here are under 950,000 clones, roughly 17% of them singletons; the top ten hold 0.02% to 0.03%.

The sequence was collected from a woman aged 18 to 35 in good health. V usage is TRBV15 and J usage is TRBJ1-4; 8 bases map to TRBD1. The sequenced material came from naive CD4+ T cells from blood. The CDR3 protein is CATSRDIAGGVEKLFF. As DNA, the CDR3 is TGTGCCACCAGCAGAGATATTGCAGGGGGCGTTGAAAAACTGTTTTTT. Filled out from reference TRBV15 and TRBJ1-4, the complete variable domain reads DAMVIQNPRYQVTQFGKPVTLSCSQTLNHNVMYWYQQKSSQAPKLLFHYYDKDFNNEADTPDNFQSRRPNTSFCFLDIRSPGLGDTAMYLCATSRDIAGGVEKLFFGSGTQLSVL.